The clone carrying this T cell receptor (beta chain) was counted only a few times. The antigen remains undetermined. The study drew donors from healthy Caucasian individuals in Russia aged roughly 6 to 90. The V and J ends lost 6 bases and 1 base respectively, with 19 bases between them. The CDR3 consists of 15 residues. Germline-derived CDR1 and CDR2 are SQVTM and ANQGSEA. The data derive from a study of blood T cells in healthy people across ages. Overall study results and limits: As age increased, TCR beta diversity per million T cells fell in a roughly linear fashion.

A second PCR of about 7 to 11 cycles used a sample-barcoded 5' primer and a J-beta primer mix. The authors tagged each cDNA molecule using a template-switch adaptor with 12 random nucleotides. TCRdb used MiXCR to reprocess the 5' RACE reads, holding one entry per CDR3 protein. The top ten hold about 6.3% of the sample, which has about 1.4 million distinct CDR3 sequences, approximately 59% seen once. The sequencing sample was made of blood. The chain carries TRBV29-1 and TRBJ2-7; either TRBD1 or TRBD2 may fit D (5 bases each). This clonotype was obtained from a young man in good health. In DNA, the CDR3 is TGCAGCGTAGCCGGGACGCCCGCCGGTTCCTACGAGCAGTACTTC. It codes for CSVAGTPAGSYEQYF.